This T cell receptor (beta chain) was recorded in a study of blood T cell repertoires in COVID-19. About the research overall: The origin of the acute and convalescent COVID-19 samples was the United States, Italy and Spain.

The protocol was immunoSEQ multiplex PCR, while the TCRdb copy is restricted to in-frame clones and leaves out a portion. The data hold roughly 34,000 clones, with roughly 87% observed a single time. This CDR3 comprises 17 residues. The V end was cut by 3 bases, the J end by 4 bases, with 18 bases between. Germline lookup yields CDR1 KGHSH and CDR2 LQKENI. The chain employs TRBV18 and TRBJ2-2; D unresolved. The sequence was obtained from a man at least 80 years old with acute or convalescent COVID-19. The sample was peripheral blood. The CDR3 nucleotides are TGTGCCAGCTCACCGTCCATCCCAGGCCGAAGCACCGGGGAGCTGTTTTTT. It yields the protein CASSPSIPGRSTGELFF.